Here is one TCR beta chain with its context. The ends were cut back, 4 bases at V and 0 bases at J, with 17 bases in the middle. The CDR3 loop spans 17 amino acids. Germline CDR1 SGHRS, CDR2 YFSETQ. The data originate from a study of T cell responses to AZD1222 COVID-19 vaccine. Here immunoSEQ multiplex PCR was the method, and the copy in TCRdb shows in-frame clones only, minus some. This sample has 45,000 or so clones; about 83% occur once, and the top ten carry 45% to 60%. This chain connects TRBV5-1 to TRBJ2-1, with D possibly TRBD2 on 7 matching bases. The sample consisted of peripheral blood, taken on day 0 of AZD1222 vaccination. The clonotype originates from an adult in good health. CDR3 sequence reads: CASSMGGALLSYNEQFF. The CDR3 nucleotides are TGCGCCAGCAGCATGGGGGGGGCCCTCCTCTCCTACAATGAGCAGTTCTTC.